Below are 17 T cell receptor beta chains sequenced from a single sample in a study of blood T cell repertoires in COVID-19. Assay: immunoSEQ multiplex PCR; the TCRdb copy retains only in-frame clones and omits some. In the table there are tens of thousands of clones, around four fifths of which are singletons. Sample: peripheral blood. Receptors were obtained from a human donor in a cohort sampled during active COVID-19.

This clone has more than one count but fewer than ten. The chain joins TRBV19 to TRBJ2-1; TRBD2 aligns across 13 bases. Germline values: CDR1 LNHDA, CDR2 SQIVND (reference sequence). CDR3 length: 16 residues. V lost 9 bases, J lost 9 bases, and 14 bases stayed unmatched. The CDR3: CARGTSGNLQAGEQFF. The CDR3 DNA is TGTGCCAGAGGGACTAGCGGGAACCTCCAAGCAGGTGAGCAGTTCTTC. Combining the CDR3 with reference TRBV19 and TRBJ2-1 gives the whole variable domain DGGITQSPKYLFRKEGQNVTLSCEQNLNHDAMYWYRQDPGQGLRLIYYSQIVNDFQKGDIAEGYSVSREKKESFPLTVTSAQKNPTAFYLCARGTSGNLQAGEQFFGPGTRLTVL.

The chain couples TRBV6-5 to TRBJ2-2; a possible D gene is TRBD1 (6 bases). Trimming shortened V by 8 bases and J by 9 bases, and 10 bases separated the two germline ends. The germline gives CDR1 MNHEY, CDR2 SVGAGI. The CDR3 sequence is 11 residues long. CDR3 bases: TGTGCCAGCGGCCAGGGGCGGGAGCTGTTTTTT. Amino acids: CASGQGRELFF.

The V and J genes are TRBV11-3 and TRBJ2-1, with 9 bases identical to TRBD2. Trimming removed 5 bases from V and 7 bases from J; junction bases left unmatched: 3. Germline V gene data show CDR1 as SGHNT and CDR2 as YENEEA. The CDR3 spans 13 residues. DNA of the CDR3: TGTGCCAGCAGCCCGGGACTAGCTAATGAGCAGTTCTTC. This encodes CASSPGLANEQFF.

The rearrangement links TRBV6-5 to TRBJ1-5, with TRBD1 matching 8 bases. The junction had 10 bases not matched to a gene; V was cut back by 6 bases and J by 6 bases. This CDR3 comprises 15 residues. CDR1 is MNHEY, CDR2 SVGAGI, per germline. The DNA of the CDR3 is TGTGCCAGCAGCGGATGGGACAGGAGGGGTCAGCCCCAGCATTTT. It is translated as CASSGWDRRGQPQHF.

This chain links TRBV7-9 with TRBJ2-5; a weak D match, TRBD1 (7 bases). The germline V gene encodes CDR1 SEHNR and CDR2 FQNEAQ (reference sequence). V was pared by 5 bases and J by 4 bases, with 17 bases between. The CDR3 consists of 15 residues. CDR3 protein: CASSRPGGRPETQYF. The CDR3 DNA reads TGTGCCAGCAGCCGTCCAGGGGGGCGACCAGAGACCCAGTACTTC. Full variable domain (outside the CDR3, taken from reference TRBV7-9 and TRBJ2-5): DTGVSQNPRHKITKRGQNVTFRCDPISEHNRLYWYRQTLGQGPEFLTYFQNEAQLEKSRLLSDRFSAERPKGSFSTLEIQRTEQGDSAMYLCASSRPGGRPETQYFGPGTRLLVL.

The chain is built from TRBV4-2 and TRBJ2-7; perhaps TRBD2 as D (7 bases). Germline assignment: CDR1 LGHNA and CDR2 YNFKEQ. The CDR3 is made up of 17 amino acids. V lost 7 bases to trimming and J lost 0 bases, with 22 bases between them. The CDR3 DNA reads TGTGCCAGCATTCGAGGGGTGGGCGGGGGCTACTCCTACGAGCAGTACTTC. As protein: CASIRGVGGGYSYEQYF.

This chain uses TRBV20-1 with TRBJ1-2, with TRBD1 as a possible D gene (5 bases). The V gene lost 3 bases and the J gene lost 0 bases, with 14 bases spanning the gap. The CDR3 is made up of 15 amino acids. CDR1 is DFQATT and CDR2 is SNEGSKA in the germline V gene (reference sequence). The CDR3 nucleotides read TGCAGTGCTAGTGGTGGGGGGAGAGCTAACTATGGCTACACCTTC. Translating gives CSASGGGRANYGYTF.

The chain combines TRBV5-1 with TRBJ2-3; a possible D gene is TRBD1 (5 bases). The CDR3 contains 16 residues. V lost 0 bases and J 0 bases, leaving 11 bases between the germline ends. The V gene's germline CDR1 is SGHRS and CDR2 YFSETQ. CDR3 sequence: CASSLATGASTDTQYF. As DNA, the CDR3 is TGCGCCAGCAGCTTGGCCACAGGAGCTAGCACAGATACGCAGTATTTT.

This clone was recorded a few times. The chain is built from TRBV7-3 and TRBJ2-2; tentatively, D is TRBD1 (5 bases). Germline V lookup: CDR1 SGHTA, CDR2 FQGTGA. V gave up 4 bases and J gave up 3 bases, with 15 bases separating them. This CDR3 has 16 amino acids. The CDR3, as DNA: TGTGCCAGCAGCTCCGCTGTAGGGGCTGACACCGGGGAGCTGTTTTTT. This encodes CASSSAVGADTGELFF.

The rearrangement uses TRBV12-5 and TRBJ1-5, with a possible D match to TRBD1 (6 bases). Germline V gene data show CDR1 as LGHNT and CDR2 as FRNRAP. The CDR3 covers 13 residues. The V end lost 6 bases, the J end lost 9 bases, and 15 bases lay between the germline ends. This CDR3 reads CASGLQGLGPQHF. CDR3 in DNA: TGTGCTAGTGGCCTACAGGGATTGGGGCCCCAGCATTTT.

V usage is TRBV4-1 and J usage is TRBJ1-1; TRBD1 agrees at 7 bases. The CDR3 extends over 15 amino acids. V trimming: 2 bases; J trimming: 4 bases; junction bases outside the gene matches: 7. Germline-derived CDR1 and CDR2 are MGHRA and YSYEKL. CDR3 in DNA: TGCGCCAGCAGCCAACCGACAGGGAGAAGCACTGAAGCTTTCTTT. This encodes CASSQPTGRSTEAFF.

V gene TRBV6-6 combines with J gene TRBJ2-7, with 7 bases aligning to TRBD1. Germline CDR1 MNHNY, CDR2 SVGAGI (reference sequence). The trim removed 5 bases at V and 6 bases at J, leaving 10 bases unmatched. The CDR3 length is 14 residues. CDR3 DNA sequence: TGTGCCAGCAGTCTGTTCGGGGACAGTGTCGAGCAGTACTTC. It is translated as CASSLFGDSVEQYF.

This CDR3 is CASRVTGGGGGYTF. DNA of the CDR3: TGTGCCAGCAGAGTGACAGGGGGCGGTGGTGGCTACACCTTC. The chain combines TRBV28 with TRBJ1-2, with 10 bases aligning to TRBD1. V shed 6 bases, J shed 7 bases, and the junction held 8 bases outside the gene matches. The germline V gene encodes CDR1 MDHEN and CDR2 SYDVKM. The CDR3 runs to 14 residues.

V and J are TRBV3-1 (or the pseudogene TRBV3-2) and TRBJ2-7; TRBD2 aligns across 13 bases. Losses at the gene ends were 4 bases for V and 4 bases for J; bases not matched to a gene: 7. The CDR3 totals 16 residues. Germline V gene sequence: CDR1 LGHDT, CDR2 YNNKEL (reference sequence). CDR3 DNA: TGTGCCAGCAGCCTAACGCGACTAGCGGGGGGATACGAGCAGTACTTC. Translation gives CASSLTRLAGGYEQYF.

CDR3 in amino acids: CAISASPGQGGREQFF. As DNA, the CDR3 is TGTGCCATCAGTGCTTCCCCGGGACAGGGAGGGCGTGAGCAGTTCTTC. The rearrangement uses TRBV10-3 and TRBJ2-1; 9 bases map to TRBD1. V was clipped by 4 bases and J by 9 bases; unmatched bases: 13. The CDR3 length is 16 residues. Germline V gives CDR1 ENHRY, CDR2 SYGVKD.

The chain joins TRBV7-9 to TRBJ2-2, with unresolved D. In germline, CDR1 is SEHNR, CDR2 FQNEAQ (reference sequence). V was trimmed by 5 bases and J by 2 bases, leaving 12 bases between them. The CDR3 runs to 15 residues. The DNA of the CDR3 is TGTGCCAGCAGCCAAAAGGCGGATAACACCGGGGAGCTGTTTTTT. Its translation: CASSQKADNTGELFF.

The CDR3 loop is CASSYSGGTGTDTQYF. The CDR3 region has the DNA TGTGCCAGCAGTTACTCGGGGGGTACAGGCACAGATACGCAGTATTTT. The chain uses TRBV6-6 and TRBJ2-3, with a tentative D call TRBD2 (6 bases). Germline V CDR1 and CDR2: MNHNY, SVGAGI (reference sequence). Trimming stripped 0 bases from V and 1 base from J, with 11 bases between. The CDR3 is 16 amino acids.